Detailed here is one T cell receptor beta chain. TCR beta from blood CD8+ and CD4+ T cells was sequenced. The multiple sclerosis controls consisted of treatment-naive patients with relapsing-remitting disease, either stable or active. RNA was extracted with the RNeasy kit, and a quantity of about 0.45 to 1 ug was reverse transcribed using random hexamers. TCRdb re-derived calls from the immunoSEQ multiplex PCR reads in MiXCR, one entry per CDR3 protein. The table records about 80,000 distinct CDR3 sequences, around 90% of them present only once. This entry is derived from a study of CD8 T cells in Susac syndrome. This CDR3 is built from 15 residues. Germline assignment: CDR1 MGHRA and CDR2 YSYEKL. Trimming cost V 0 bases and J 5 bases, with 13 bases left between them.

The chain recombines TRBV4-1 with TRBJ1-1; a possible D gene is TRBD1 (5 bases). What was sequenced was CD8+ T cells from PBMCs. This clonotype was sampled from a human donor with multiple sclerosis. The CDR3 coding sequence is TGCGCCAGCAGCCAAGAAGACATCGGGGGGACTGAAGCTTTCTTT. It specifies CASSQEDIGGTEAFF.